Shown below are 28 T cell receptor beta chains from a single sample sequenced in a study of regulatory T cells in long-lasting Graves disease. Noted time point: persistent/refractory GD, antithyroid drugs over 5 years with positive TRAb. The TCR library was made from RNA that had been extracted from PBMCs in TRIzol. Through Arm-PCR of CDR3 regions and iRepertoire HTBI primers, TCR beta libraries were built. TCRdb re-derived calls from the multiplex PCR reads in MiXCR, one entry per CDR3 protein. Among fewer than 600,000 distinct CDR3 sequences listed, 22% were seen once. Sequenced material: peripheral blood mononuclear cells (PBMCs), taken when the disease was refractory, from a patient treated with antithyroid drugs. The origin of the receptors is a female donor with Graves disease.

This clonotype was detected many times. The chain links TRBV29-1 to TRBJ2-7; 11 nucleotides agree with TRBD1. The CDR3 contains 14 residues. Germline CDR1 SQVTM, CDR2 ANQGSEA. V lost 3 bases, J lost 6 bases, and 7 bases stayed unmatched. The DNA for the CDR3 is TGCAGCGTTGACGGGACAGGGGGGAAGATCGAGCAGTACTTC. This codes for CSVDGTGGKIEQYF.

This clonotype turned up a few times. This chain joins TRBV3-1 and TRBJ2-5; TRBD2 aligns across 7 bases. From germline, CDR1 is LGHDT and CDR2 YNNKEL (reference sequence). With V trimmed by 1 base and J by 3 bases, 5 bases remained unmatched. The CDR3 has 15 amino acids. The CDR3 loop reads CASSQAQRGEETQYF. CDR3 DNA: TGTGCCAGCAGCCAAGCCCAGCGGGGAGAAGAGACCCAGTACTTC.

In its sample, this clonotype was seen a few times. This rearrangement joins TRBV29-1 to TRBJ2-2; no firm D call. CDR1 is SQVTM, CDR2 ANQGSEA, per germline. This CDR3 comprises 13 residues. In DNA form, the CDR3 reads TGCAGTGCTCGTCCGGATAACACCGGGGAGCTGTTTTTT. Its translation is CSARPDNTGELFF.

In its sample, this clonotype was seen many times. V gene TRBV7-2 combines with J gene TRBJ1-2; possible D gene TRBD1, 5 bases. Per the germline V gene, CDR1 is SGHTA and CDR2 is FQGNSA. Trimming pared 4 bases from V and 3 bases from J, leaving 15 bases between. CDR3 length: 15 amino acids. CDR3 protein: CASSSFGGIDYGYTF. Written as DNA, the CDR3 is TGTGCCAGCAGCTCCTTCGGGGGGATCGACTATGGCTACACCTTC.

The rearrangement joins TRBV30 to TRBJ1-2; unclear D gene. CDR1 and CDR2 from the germline V gene are GTSNPN and SVGIG (reference sequence). Trimming cost V 2 bases and J 3 bases, with 4 bases left between them. This CDR3 has 11 residues. CDR3 sequence reads: CAWSPHYGYTF. In DNA, the CDR3 is TGTGCCTGGAGTCCACACTATGGCTACACCTTC.

This clonotype was seen repeatedly, ten times or more. The rearrangement uses TRBV28 and TRBJ2-2; 8 bases agree with TRBD2. This CDR3 comprises 17 residues. J lost 0 bases, V lost 2 bases, and 5 bases had no gene match. Germline V gives CDR1 MDHEN, CDR2 SYDVKM. Written as DNA, the CDR3 is TGTGCCAGCAGTTTAGCTGGGACTAGTTCGAACACCGGGGAGCTGTTTTTT. Its translation: CASSLAGTSSNTGELFF.

This clonotype was recorded at least ten times. The J gene is TRBJ2-5, the V gene TRBV20-1; 9 nucleotides match TRBD1. The germline V gene encodes CDR1 DFQATT and CDR2 SNEGSKA (reference sequence). This CDR3 spans 14 amino acids. The V gene end was trimmed by 0 bases and the J gene end by 5 bases; junction bases not matched to a gene: 4. The CDR3 sequence is CSARDGGQGETQYF. CDR3 sequence (DNA): TGCAGTGCTAGAGATGGGGGACAGGGTGAGACCCAGTACTTC.

The chain combines TRBV30 with TRBJ2-7; 8 bases are shared with TRBD2. V shed 5 bases, J shed 6 bases, and the junction held 12 bases outside the gene matches. The CDR3 sequence is 14 residues long. The germline gives CDR1 GTSNPN, CDR2 SVGIG (reference sequence). For the CDR3, the DNA is TGTGCCTGGGGGACCCGGGGGGGGGCCCGCGAGCAGTACTTC. This translates into CAWGTRGGAREQYF. The full variable domain, its missing parts supplied by reference TRBV30 and TRBJ2-7, is SQTIHQWPATLVQPVGSPLSLECTVEGTSNPNLYWYRQAAGRGLQLLFYSVGIGQISSEVPQNLSASRPQDRQFILSSKKLLLSDSGFYLCAWGTRGGAREQYFGPGTRLTVT.

This clonotype appeared many times. V usage is TRBV7-8 and J usage is TRBJ1-2; weak D call: TRBD1 (6 bases). V gave up 0 bases and J gave up 6 bases, with 11 bases separating them. Germline CDR1 is SGHVS and CDR2 is FQNEAQ. There are 14 residues in the CDR3. CDR3 sequence reads: CASSLAPGVDGYTF. The CDR3 nucleotides are TGTGCCAGCAGCTTAGCCCCAGGGGTTGATGGCTACACCTTC. The whole variable domain, filled in from reference TRBV7-8 and TRBJ1-2, reads GAGVSQSPRYKVAKRGQDVALRCDPISGHVSLFWYQQALGQGPEFLTYFQNEAQLDKSGLPSDRFFAERPEGSVSTLKIQRTQQEDSAVYLCASSLAPGVDGYTFGSGTRLTVV.

Only one count was recorded for this clonotype. The rearrangement links TRBV18 to TRBJ2-7; no clear D gene. The V and J ends lost 3 bases and 2 bases respectively, with 8 bases between them. The germline gives CDR1 KGHSH, CDR2 LQKENI. This CDR3 spans 13 amino acids. This CDR3 is CASSPSGPYEQYF. CDR3 sequence (DNA): TGTGCCAGCTCACCGAGTGGTCCCTACGAGCAGTACTTC.

V and J are TRBV9 and TRBJ2-5, with 13 bases matching TRBD2. This CDR3 is built from 16 residues. The V gene's germline CDR1 is SGDLS and CDR2 YYNGEE. V lost 3 bases to trimming and J lost 4 bases; unmatched junction nucleotides: 6. Written as DNA, the CDR3 is TGTGCCAGCAGCGGGGCTACTAGCGGGAGGGGAGAGACCCAGTACTTC. This sequence encodes CASSGATSGRGETQYF.

There are a few counts of this clonotype. This chain joins TRBV29-1 and TRBJ1-5; D uncertain. Germline V gene sequence: CDR1 SQVTM, CDR2 ANQGSEA. CDR3 length: 13 amino acids. The V and J ends lost 4 bases and 3 bases respectively, with 10 bases between them. The CDR3 here is CSVGPGYNQPQHF. In nucleotides, the CDR3 is TGCAGCGTTGGACCAGGTTACAATCAGCCCCAGCATTTT.

At least ten counts were recorded for this clonotype. This chain links TRBV9 with TRBJ1-1, with 7 bases fitting TRBD1. V shed 3 bases and J 1 base; nucleotides not matched to a gene: 6. The CDR3 runs 15 residues. Germline V gene data show CDR1 as SGDLS and CDR2 as YYNGEE. CDR3 nucleotides: TGTGCCAGCAGCGCCGGGGCAGGGGGGAACACTGAAGCTTTCTTT. It yields the protein CASSAGAGGNTEAFF.

This clonotype was seen ten or more times. CDR3 sequence: CASSDRTSREPQHF. The DNA for the CDR3 is TGTGCCAGCAGTGACCGGACATCACGAGAGCCCCAGCATTTT. The rearrangement uses TRBV28 and TRBJ1-5, with a weak D call TRBD1 (5 bases). Looked up from germline, CDR1 is MDHEN and CDR2 is SYDVKM. V shed 5 bases and J shed 8 bases, with 16 bases lying between them. The CDR3 is made up of 14 amino acids.

This clonotype was seen more than once but under ten times. The V call is TRBV6-1, the J call TRBJ2-7; maybe TRBD1 (6 bases). CDR1 is MNHNS and CDR2 is SASEGT in the germline V gene. V was trimmed by 4 bases and J by 5 bases, leaving 18 bases between them. The length of the CDR3 is 15 residues. CDR3 bases: TGTGCCAGCAGTGCCCGGGACAAGGGTGGAGACGAGCAGTACTTC. Amino acid sequence: CASSARDKGGDEQYF.

The V gene is TRBV7-2, the J gene TRBJ2-2, with D maybe TRBD2 (5 bases). The CDR3 is 16 residues long. V dropped 0 bases and J dropped 3 bases, with 11 bases sitting between them. CDR1 is SGHTA, CDR2 FQGNSA, per germline. Here the CDR3 reads CASSLAPAGDTGELFF. The CDR3 DNA reads as TGTGCCAGCAGCTTAGCTCCAGCCGGGGACACCGGGGAGCTGTTTTTT. The full variable domain, its missing parts supplied by reference TRBV7-2 and TRBJ2-2, is GAGVSQSPSNKVTEKGKDVELRCDPISGHTALYWYRQSLGQGLEFLIYFQGNSAPDKSGLPSDRFSAERTGGSVSTLTIQRTQQEDSAVYLCASSLAPAGDTGELFFGEGSRLTVL.

This clonotype is a singleton in its sample. J is TRBJ1-2 and V is TRBV14; 9 bases fit TRBD1. The ends lost 4 bases at V and 5 bases at J; junction bases unmatched: 14. The CDR3 totals 17 residues. CDR1 and CDR2 (germline): SGHDN, FVKESK. DNA for the CDR3: TGTGCCAGCAGCCGGGGGCCACAGGGGGCACGACAGTATGGCTACACCTTC. Encoded protein: CASSRGPQGARQYGYTF. Full variable domain (rest looked up from reference TRBV14 and TRBJ1-2): EAGVTQFPSHSVIEKGQTVTLRCDPISGHDNLYWYRRVMGKEIKFLLHFVKESKQDESGMPNNRFLAERTGGTYSTLKVQPAELEDSGVYFCASSRGPQGARQYGYTFGSGTRLTVV.

The sample holds many counts of this clonotype. The V call is TRBV6-1, the J call TRBJ1-2; 8 nucleotides match TRBD1. Trimming took 6 bases from V and 5 from J; bases not matched to a gene: 8. There are 14 residues in the CDR3. Germline V gives CDR1 MNHNS, CDR2 SASEGT. The CDR3 loop is CASSRQGAGYGYTF. The CDR3 DNA is TGTGCCAGCAGCCGGCAGGGGGCCGGGTATGGCTACACCTTC.

Worth noting for this clonotype: A much more abundant neighbour one base away suggests this may be a read error. The chain employs TRBV5-1 and TRBJ2-2; D perhaps matches TRBD2 (6 bases). Looked up from germline, CDR1 is SGHRS and CDR2 is YFSETQ. The germline V and J ends were trimmed by 5 bases and 8 bases, with 19 bases remaining between them. The CDR3 sequence is 15 residues long. In DNA form, the CDR3 reads TGCGCCAGCAGGCCGGGGAGGTCCTCCGAGGGGGAGCTGTTTTTT. Amino acids: CASRPGRSSEGELFF.

The genes are TRBV7-3 and TRBJ2-2, with 12 bases identical to TRBD2. J was trimmed by 6 bases and V by 5 bases; bases with no gene match: 7. Germline lookup yields CDR1 SGHTA and CDR2 FQGTGA. The CDR3 is made up of 16 amino acids. The CDR3 is CASSPRTSGEAGELFF. For the CDR3, the DNA is TGTGCCAGCAGCCCCCGGACTAGCGGGGAGGCCGGGGAGCTGTTTTTT. Full variable domain (outside the CDR3, taken from reference TRBV7-3 and TRBJ2-2): GAGVSQTPSNKVTEKGKYVELRCDPISGHTALYWYRQSLGQGPEFLIYFQGTGAADDSGLPNDRFFAVRPEGSVSTLKIQRTERGDSAVYLCASSPRTSGEAGELFFGEGSRLTVL.

DNA for the CDR3: TGCAGCGTCGTTTCCTCTGGAAACACCATATATTTT. Translation: CSVVSSGNTIYF. The chain uses TRBV29-1 and TRBJ1-3; no clear D. This CDR3 region has 12 residues. The V gene lost 6 bases and the J gene lost 0 bases, with 6 bases spanning the gap. Germline-derived CDR1 and CDR2 are SQVTM and ANQGSEA.

At least ten counts were recorded for this clonotype. V is TRBV29-1 and J is TRBJ2-7, with 9 bases aligning to TRBD2. Germline CDR1 reads SQVTM; CDR2 reads ANQGSEA. The CDR3 loop spans 12 amino acids. V dropped 6 bases and J dropped 7; count of bases not matched to a gene: 7. As DNA, the CDR3 is TGCAGCGTCATAGCGGGAGCTGGTGAGCAGTACTTC. Amino acid sequence: CSVIAGAGEQYF.

V usage is TRBV24-1 and J usage is TRBJ1-5; 8 bases agree with TRBD1. The CDR3 runs to 15 residues. Germline lookup yields CDR1 KGHDR and CDR2 SFDVKD. The V and J ends lost 4 bases and 6 bases, in that order; junction bases with no gene match: 7. Here the CDR3 reads CATSETGQGGQPQHF. The CDR3 region has the DNA TGTGCCACCAGTGAGACAGGACAGGGCGGTCAGCCCCAGCATTTT.

This clonotype was counted at least ten times. The chain carries TRBV28 and TRBJ1-2; D unclear. The CDR3 has 13 residues. Trimming took 11 bases from V and 3 from J, leaving 16 bases between them. The germline V gene has CDR1 MDHEN and CDR2 SYDVKM. The CDR3 spells CAVTLSGHYGYTF. DNA for the CDR3: TGTGCCGTAACCCTTTCAGGCCACTATGGCTACACCTTC.

The chain links TRBV5-5 to TRBJ1-5; 10 positions agree with TRBD1. CDR1 SGHKS and CDR2 YYEKEE come from the germline V gene (reference sequence). V lost 4 bases, J lost 6 bases, and 7 bases stayed unmatched. CDR3 length: 15 residues. CDR3 loop: CASSETGGAGQPQHF. For the CDR3, the DNA is TGTGCCAGCAGCGAGACAGGGGGCGCAGGTCAGCCCCAGCATTTT.

This clonotype was detected ten times or more. The chain links TRBV6-1 to TRBJ2-7; either TRBD1 or TRBD2 may supply D (5 bases each). The CDR3 runs 16 residues. Trimming pared 0 bases from V and 4 bases from J, leaving 16 bases between. Germline V lookup: CDR1 MNHNS, CDR2 SASEGT. CDR3 protein: CASSEALLAGSYEQYF. In DNA form, the CDR3 reads TGTGCCAGCAGTGAAGCGCTTCTAGCAGGGTCTTACGAGCAGTACTTC.

Remarks on this clonotype: This may be a read error, as it is one base from a much larger clone. J is TRBJ1-6 and V is TRBV12-3 or TRBV12-4, with a possible D match to TRBD1 (5 bases). The CDR3 consists of 13 residues. V lost 3 bases, J lost 9 bases, and 9 bases lay in between. CDR3 in DNA: TGTGCCAGCAGTTTTGGGGGGGGTTCACCCCTCCACTTT. Its translation: CASSFGGGSPLHF.

This clonotype was detected ten times or more. The CDR3 sequence: CASSVSGTTNSPLHF. For the CDR3, the DNA is TGTGCCAGTAGTGTTTCCGGGACAACTAATTCACCCCTCCACTTT. V usage is TRBV19 and J usage is TRBJ1-6; tentative D call: TRBD1 (6 bases). V lost 5 bases and J lost 6, with 14 bases in between. The V gene's germline CDR1 is LNHDA and CDR2 SQIVND (reference sequence). This CDR3 has 15 residues.